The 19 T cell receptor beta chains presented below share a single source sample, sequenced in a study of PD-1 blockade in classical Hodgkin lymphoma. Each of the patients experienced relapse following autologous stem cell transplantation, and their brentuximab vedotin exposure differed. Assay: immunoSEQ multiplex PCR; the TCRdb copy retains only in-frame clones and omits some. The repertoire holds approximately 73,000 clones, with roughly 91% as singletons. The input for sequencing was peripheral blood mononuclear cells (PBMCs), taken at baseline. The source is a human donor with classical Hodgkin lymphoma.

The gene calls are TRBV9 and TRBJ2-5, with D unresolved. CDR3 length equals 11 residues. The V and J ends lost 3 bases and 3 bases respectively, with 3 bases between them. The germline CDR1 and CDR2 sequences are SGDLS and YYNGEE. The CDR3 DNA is TGTGCCAGCAGCGCCAAAGAGACCCAGTACTTC. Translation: CASSAKETQYF.

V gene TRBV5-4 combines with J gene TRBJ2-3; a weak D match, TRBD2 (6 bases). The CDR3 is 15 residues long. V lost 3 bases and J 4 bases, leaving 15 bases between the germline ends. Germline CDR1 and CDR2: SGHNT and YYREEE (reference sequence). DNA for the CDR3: TGTGCCAGCAGCTCCTTAGCGGAGGGATCAGATACGCAGTATTTT. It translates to CASSSLAEGSDTQYF.

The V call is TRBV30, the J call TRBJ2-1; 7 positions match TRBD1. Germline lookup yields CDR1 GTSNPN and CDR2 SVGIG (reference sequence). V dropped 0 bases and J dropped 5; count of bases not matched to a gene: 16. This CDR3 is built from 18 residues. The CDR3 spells CAWSVLRDSLGYNNEQFF. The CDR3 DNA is TGTGCCTGGAGTGTTTTGAGGGACAGTCTAGGGTACAACAATGAGCAGTTCTTC.

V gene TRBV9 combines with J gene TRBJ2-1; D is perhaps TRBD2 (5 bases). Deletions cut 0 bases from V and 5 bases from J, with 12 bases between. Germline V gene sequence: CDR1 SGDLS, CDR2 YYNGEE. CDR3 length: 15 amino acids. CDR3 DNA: TGTGCCAGCAGCGTAGCCCCATCGCGGGACAATGAGCAGTTCTTC. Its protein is CASSVAPSRDNEQFF.

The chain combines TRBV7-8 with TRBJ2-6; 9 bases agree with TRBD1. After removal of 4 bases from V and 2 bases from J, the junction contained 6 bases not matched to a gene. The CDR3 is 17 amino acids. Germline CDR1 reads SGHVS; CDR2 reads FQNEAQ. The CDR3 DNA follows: TGTGCCAGCAGCTCTCCGGGACAGGGTGCTGGGGCCAACGTCCTGACTTTC. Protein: CASSSPGQGAGANVLTF.

The DNA for the CDR3 is TGTGCCAGCAGCCCGGGACAGGGGTACACGGAGCAGTACTTC. Its protein product is CASSPGQGYTEQYF. The J gene is TRBJ2-7, the V gene TRBV11-3; 10 bases line up with TRBD1. V trimming: 5 bases; J trimming: 7 bases; junction bases outside the gene matches: 8. The germline gives CDR1 SGHNT, CDR2 YENEEA. The CDR3 has 14 amino acids.

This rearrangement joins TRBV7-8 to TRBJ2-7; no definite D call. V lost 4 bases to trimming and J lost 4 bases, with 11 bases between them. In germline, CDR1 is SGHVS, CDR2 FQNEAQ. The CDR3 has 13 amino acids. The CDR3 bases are TGTGCCAGCAGCTCCCGACTTGGGTACGAGCAGTACTTC. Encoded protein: CASSSRLGYEQYF. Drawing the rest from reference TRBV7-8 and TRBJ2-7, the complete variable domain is GAGVSQSPRYKVAKRGQDVALRCDPISGHVSLFWYQQALGQGPEFLTYFQNEAQLDKSGLPSDRFFAERPEGSVSTLKIQRTQQEDSAVYLCASSSRLGYEQYFGPGTRLTVT.

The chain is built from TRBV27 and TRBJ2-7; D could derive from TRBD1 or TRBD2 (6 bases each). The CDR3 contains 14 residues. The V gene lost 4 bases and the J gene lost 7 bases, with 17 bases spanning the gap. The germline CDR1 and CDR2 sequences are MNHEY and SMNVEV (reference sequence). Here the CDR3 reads CASSSPSRGGEQYF. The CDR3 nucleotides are TGTGCCAGCAGTTCCCCGAGCAGGGGAGGAGAGCAGTACTTC.

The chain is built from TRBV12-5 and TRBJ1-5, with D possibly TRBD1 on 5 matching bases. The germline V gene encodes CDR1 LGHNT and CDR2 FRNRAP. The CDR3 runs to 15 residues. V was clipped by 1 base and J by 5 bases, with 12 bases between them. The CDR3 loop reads CASGLDVLGDQPQHF. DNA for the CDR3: TGTGCTAGTGGTTTGGACGTCCTAGGGGATCAGCCCCAGCATTTT.

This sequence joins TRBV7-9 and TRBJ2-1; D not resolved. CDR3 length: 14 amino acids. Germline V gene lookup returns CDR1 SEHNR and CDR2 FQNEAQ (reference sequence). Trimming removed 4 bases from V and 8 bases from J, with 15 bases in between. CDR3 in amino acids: CASSSAVERYEQFF. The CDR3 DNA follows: TGTGCCAGCAGCTCCGCCGTAGAACGGTATGAGCAGTTCTTC.

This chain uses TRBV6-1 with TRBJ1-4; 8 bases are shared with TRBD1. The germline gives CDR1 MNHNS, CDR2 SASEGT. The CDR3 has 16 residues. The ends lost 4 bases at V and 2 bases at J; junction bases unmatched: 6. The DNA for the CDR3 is TGTGCCAGCAGTGGGGGACAGGCCCCGACTAATGAAAAACTGTTTTTT. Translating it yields CASSGGQAPTNEKLFF.

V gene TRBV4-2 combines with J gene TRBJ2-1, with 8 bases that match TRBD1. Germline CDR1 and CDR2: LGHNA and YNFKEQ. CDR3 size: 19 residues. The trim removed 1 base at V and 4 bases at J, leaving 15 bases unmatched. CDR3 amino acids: CASSQGALATGAPYNEQFF. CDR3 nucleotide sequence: TGTGCCAGCAGCCAAGGGGCCCTTGCGACAGGGGCCCCTTACAATGAGCAGTTCTTC.

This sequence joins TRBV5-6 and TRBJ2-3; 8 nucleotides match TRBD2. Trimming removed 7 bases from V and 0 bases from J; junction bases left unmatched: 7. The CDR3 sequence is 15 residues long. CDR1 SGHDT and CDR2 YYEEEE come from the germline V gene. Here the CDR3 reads CASLSGSDSTDTQYF. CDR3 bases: TGTGCCAGCTTGAGCGGGAGCGACAGCACAGATACGCAGTATTTT.

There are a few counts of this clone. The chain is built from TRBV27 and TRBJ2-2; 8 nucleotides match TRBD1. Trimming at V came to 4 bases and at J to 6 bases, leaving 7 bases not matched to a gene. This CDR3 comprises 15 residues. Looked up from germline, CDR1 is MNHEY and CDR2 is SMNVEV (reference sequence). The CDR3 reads CASSWTGPMSGELFF. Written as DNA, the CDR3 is TGTGCCAGCAGTTGGACAGGGCCCATGTCCGGGGAGCTGTTTTTT.

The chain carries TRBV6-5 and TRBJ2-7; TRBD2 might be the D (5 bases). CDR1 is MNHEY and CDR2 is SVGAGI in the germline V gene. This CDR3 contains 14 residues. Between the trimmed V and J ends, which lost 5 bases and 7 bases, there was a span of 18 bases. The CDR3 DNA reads TGTGCCAGCAGTGCCGAGGGAGCGAGTCGGGAGCAGTACTTC. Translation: CASSAEGASREQYF.

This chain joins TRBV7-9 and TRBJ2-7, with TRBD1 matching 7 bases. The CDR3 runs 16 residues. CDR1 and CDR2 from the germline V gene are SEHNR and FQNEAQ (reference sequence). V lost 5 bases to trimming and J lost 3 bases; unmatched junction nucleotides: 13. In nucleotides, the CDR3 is TGTGCCAGCAGCGCGACAGGGACCTCGTTGGACTACGAGCAGTACTTC. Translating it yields CASSATGTSLDYEQYF.

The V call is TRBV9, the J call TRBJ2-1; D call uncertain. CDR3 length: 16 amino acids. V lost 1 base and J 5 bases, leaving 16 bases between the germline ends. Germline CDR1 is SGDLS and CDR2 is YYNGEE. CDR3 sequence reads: CASSVRLGLENNEQFF. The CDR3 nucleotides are TGTGCCAGCAGCGTAAGGTTGGGTTTGGAAAACAATGAGCAGTTCTTC. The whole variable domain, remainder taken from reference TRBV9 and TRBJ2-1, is DSGVTQTPKHLITATGQRVTLRCSPRSGDLSVYWYQQSLDQGLQFLIQYYNGEERAKGNILERFSAQQFPDLHSELNLSSLELGDSALYFCASSVRLGLENNEQFFGPGTRLTVL.

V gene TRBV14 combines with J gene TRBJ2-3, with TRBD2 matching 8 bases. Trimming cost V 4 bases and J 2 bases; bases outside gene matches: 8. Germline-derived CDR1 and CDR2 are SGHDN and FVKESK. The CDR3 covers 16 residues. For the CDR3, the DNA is TGTGCCAGCAGCCCGATAGCGGGGCCGTTCACAGATACGCAGTATTTT. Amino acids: CASSPIAGPFTDTQYF.

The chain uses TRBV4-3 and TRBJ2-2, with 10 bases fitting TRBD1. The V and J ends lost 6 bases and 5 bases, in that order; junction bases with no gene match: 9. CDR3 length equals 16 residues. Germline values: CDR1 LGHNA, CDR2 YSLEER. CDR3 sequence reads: CASSPRDRGQTGELFF. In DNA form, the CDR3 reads TGCGCCAGCAGTCCTCGGGACAGGGGTCAAACCGGGGAGCTGTTTTTT.